This TCR beta chain was sequenced for a study of CD8 T cells in ankylosing spondylitis (dated by TCRdb to 2016 to 2017). Broadly, across the study: T cell receptor beta repertoires were profiled in healthy donors and ankylosing spondylitis patients so that disease-linked TCR variants could be found. Peripheral blood was sampled, and synovial fluid was additionally collected from ankylosing spondylitis patients. In total, the full study cohort was made up of roughly 110 healthy donors and some 26 ankylosing spondylitis patients. What the study reported, not specific to this receptor: The disease-linked clones showed a CD8+ phenotype and occurred at relatively low frequencies in peripheral blood. The disease-linked clones were reported as significantly enriched in matched synovial fluid samples from ankylosing spondylitis patients. Some motif variants were previously reported in synovial fluid and blood of reactive arthritis patients, suggesting common disease-initiation mechanisms. A TCR beta motif made up of several highly homologous amino acid variants appeared to be characteristic of blood from ankylosing spondylitis patients.

The instrument was an Illumina HiSeq 2500. Quantitative 5'-RACE with molecular barcodes was used to prepare TCR beta libraries. The authors processed their data as follows. A new computational method, built on a probabilistic model of VDJ rearrangement, was used to identify disease-linked TCR variants. TCRdb reanalyzed the raw reads on its own, using fastp at Q25 for trimming and MiXCR for clone calling, and kept in-frame beta chains. Under each unique CDR3 protein, matching rows form one entry showing the most common genes and DNA. The V and J calls reflect TCRdb's pipeline rather than the authors' work. Within this sample are some 840,000 distinct CDR3 sequences, with 12% of them counted one time only. The top ten clonotypes cover roughly 0.51% of the sample. Details on this clonotype: Its antigen remains undetermined. Base qualities are missing; no much larger clone stands one base away.

The sequence derives from a male donor with ankylosing spondylitis. Sequenced material: blood, either unsorted or a sorted T cell fraction (not recorded which).

At the DNA level, the sequence is TGCAGTGGTCGGACTAGCGGCCCCTACGAGCAGTACTTC. Its translation is CSGRTSGPYEQYF. The sequence links TRBV20-1 to TRBJ2-7, and TRBD2 aligns with 10 junction nucleotides. The germline V gene (reference sequence) provides CDR1 DFQATT and CDR2 SNEGSKA. Trimming takes 7 bases off V and 2 bases off J; junction bases not matched to a gene: 5. From cysteine to phenylalanine, the CDR3 is 13 amino acids long. Only CDR3 DNA remains: 39 bases, in frame from the first base.